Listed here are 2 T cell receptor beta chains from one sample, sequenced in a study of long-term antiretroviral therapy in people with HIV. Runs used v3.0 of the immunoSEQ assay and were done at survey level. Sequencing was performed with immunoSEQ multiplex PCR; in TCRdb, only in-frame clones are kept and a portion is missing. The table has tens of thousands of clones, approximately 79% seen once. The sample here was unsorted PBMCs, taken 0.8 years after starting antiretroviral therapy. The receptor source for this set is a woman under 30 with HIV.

As DNA, the CDR3 is TGTGCCAGCAGCGGGACACCTGGCGACACCATATATTTT. Amino acid sequence: CASSGTPGDTIYF. The chain has TRBV11-2 and TRBJ1-3; maybe TRBD1 (6 bases). V lost 5 bases and J 8 bases, leaving 13 bases between the germline ends. CDR3 length equals 13 residues. CDR1 SGHAT and CDR2 FQNNGV come from the germline V gene.

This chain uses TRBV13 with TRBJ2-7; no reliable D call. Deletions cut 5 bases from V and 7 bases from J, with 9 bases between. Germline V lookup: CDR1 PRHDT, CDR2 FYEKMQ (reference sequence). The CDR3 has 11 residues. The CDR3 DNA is TGTGCCAGCAGCAATTCTTGGGAGCAGTACTTC. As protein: CASSNSWEQYF.